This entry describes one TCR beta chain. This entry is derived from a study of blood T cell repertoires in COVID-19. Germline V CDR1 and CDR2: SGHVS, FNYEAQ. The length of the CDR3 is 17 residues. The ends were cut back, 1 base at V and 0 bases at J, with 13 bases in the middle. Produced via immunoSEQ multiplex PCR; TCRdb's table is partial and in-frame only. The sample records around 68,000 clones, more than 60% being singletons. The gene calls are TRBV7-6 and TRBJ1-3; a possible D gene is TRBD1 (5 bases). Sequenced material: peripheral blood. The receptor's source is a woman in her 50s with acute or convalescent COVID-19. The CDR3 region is CASSLEGSRASGNTIYF. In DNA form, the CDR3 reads TGTGCCAGCAGCTTAGAGGGGTCCAGGGCCTCTGGAAACACCATATATTTT.